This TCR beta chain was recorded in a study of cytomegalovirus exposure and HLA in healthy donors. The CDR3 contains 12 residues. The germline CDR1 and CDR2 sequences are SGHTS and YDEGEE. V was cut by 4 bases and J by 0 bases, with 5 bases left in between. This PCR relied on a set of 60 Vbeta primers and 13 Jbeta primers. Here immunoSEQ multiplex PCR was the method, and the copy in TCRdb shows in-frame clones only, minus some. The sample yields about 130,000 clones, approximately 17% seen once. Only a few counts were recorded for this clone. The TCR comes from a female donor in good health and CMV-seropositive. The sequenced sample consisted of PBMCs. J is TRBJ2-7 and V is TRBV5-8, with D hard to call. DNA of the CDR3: TGTGCCAGCAGCACTCGCTCCTACGAGCAGTACTTC. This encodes CASSTRSYEQYF.